The rows below give T cell receptor beta chains drawn from one sample of a study of cytomegalovirus exposure and HLA in healthy donors. Data came from immunoSEQ multiplex PCR; TCRdb stores just in-frame clones and leaves some out. This repertoire shows about 150,000 clones, about four fifths found once; its top ten account for about 2.6%. The sequencing sample was made of PBMCs. These receptors were obtained from a man younger than 30 in good health and CMV-seronegative. CDR3s include the opening cysteine and the closing phenylalanine or tryptophan.

v_call	cdr3_aa
TRBV27	CASSLWTGRRRELFF
TRBV6-1	CAIETWGPSTDTQYF
TRBV7-9	CASSFQAGLRGETQYF
TRBV6-6	CAIREAGAPTEAFF
TRBV5-1	CASSLGGTGHSGYTF
TRBV4-1	CASSQVAGAPSYNEQFF
TRBV27	CASSLGGVQTEAFF
TRBV19	CASRRVWTGGGETEAFF
TRBV5-1	CASSLALQNSPLHF
TRBV10-3	CAIRGTGGVSGANVLTF
TRBV19	CASSIGTGKIDTQYF
TRBV7-8	CASSGVRGSPLHF
TRBV5-1	CASSREGSNSGNTIYF
TRBV6-6	CASSYSSLNTEAFF
TRBV12-5	CASGKGTGREETQYF
TRBV7-9	CASSFPGLPQHF
TRBV6-6	CASSPLAHYGYTF
TRBV7-9	CASSYPRTSDHSGANVLTF
TRBV5-8	CASSPDGLWIEWETQYF
TRBV25-1	CASSESTGGIRYNEQFF
TRBV28	CASSFAAGNSPLHF
TRBV11-3	CASSSTHRAYEQFF
TRBV5-1	CASSLLGQNYGYTF
TRBV27	CASSPGQANIGELFF
TRBV28	CASSFWTGDHSGANVLTF
TRBV4-2	CASRDRLSQWTGELFF
TRBV5-8	CASSLDFGTSAIPDTQYF
TRBV28	CASSLRSGEQFF
TRBV6-4	CASSYRLNQPQHF
TRBV4-1	CASSQPWTGAGSPLHF
TRBV2	CASSGDYAGDGEQFF
TRBV5-6	CASSLWAGPLSGYGYTF
TRBV28	CASSSGTVNEKLFF
TRBV6-1	CATQPLGANYGYTF
TRBV5-1	CASNLDGSYEQYF
TRBV7-9	CASSLDRAHNEQFF
TRBV19	CASSIPDWDRGWSFTEAFF
TRBV6-4	CASSEASGGTGELFF
TRBV4-1	CASSPREGGQPQHF
TRBV2	CASTAGGTFF
TRBV6-1	CASSEALGGTDTQYF
TRBV18	CASSPETGGRTGELFF
TRBV6-1	CASRGLGAPGYTF
TRBV5-1	CASSLTTGLNEQFF
TRBV5-1	CASSTLPGGPQETQYF
TRBV11-1	CASSVRQGSNEKLFF
TRBV25-1	CASNGGPGYGYTF
TRBV6-1	CASSEAGLVQHF
TRBV7-3	CASSLFSRAGPGTDTQYF
TRBV6-6	CASSPGQGYQPQHF
TRBV4-1	CASRDFPFTKDRDQPQHF
TRBV10-2	CASSSPGTRNTEAFF
TRBV5-6	CASRQTSTGGETQYF
TRBV7-9	CASSSIDYDDTGELFF
TRBV5-1	CASSLESVGWTGENTEAFF
TRBV5-4	CASSQDSPYEQYF
TRBV29-1	CSVVQGEPYEQYF
TRBV7-2	CASSLTGGPTYEQYF
TRBV7-3	CASSLKGTGHGYTF